The text below deals with one T cell receptor beta chain. This sample is part of a study of blood T cell repertoires in COVID-19. The wider study: There were acute and convalescent COVID-19 samples, and they came from the United States, Italy and Spain. The cDNA or gDNA used as material had been derived from T cells, B-cell-depleted T cells, or PBMCs.

Repertoires were generated with immunoSEQ multiplex PCR, while TCRdb's copy carries only in-frame clones and drops some. The data hold roughly 190,000 clones, with around nine tenths observed a single time. CDR3 size: 13 residues. Germline V lookup: CDR1 MNHEY, CDR2 SMNVEV (reference sequence). The V end lost 5 bases, the J end lost 4 bases, and 12 bases lay between the germline ends. This clonotype originated in a man between 65 and 85 years old with acute or convalescent COVID-19. Sequenced sample: peripheral blood. The rearrangement links TRBV27 to TRBJ2-7; tentatively, D is TRBD2 (6 bases). The CDR3 loop is CASSLSGRYEQYF. The CDR3, as DNA: TGTGCCAGCAGTCTCAGCGGGCGGTACGAGCAGTACTTC.